This TCR beta chain was found in a study of blood T cell repertoires in COVID-19. In the source study's methods: Amplification of reference gene primers was used by the study to estimate nucleated cell counts. The protocol was immunoSEQ multiplex PCR, while the TCRdb copy is restricted to in-frame clones and leaves out a portion. Clone size and the V and J calls come from that table; the DNA yielded D and trimming. The sample yields about 160,000 clones, 90% seen once. Unmatched junction bases numbered 12, after V lost 5 bases and J lost 4 bases. The CDR3 sequence is 16 residues long. The germline CDR1 and CDR2 sequences are LNHDA and SQIVND (reference sequence).

The genes are TRBV19 and TRBJ1-1; 8 nucleotides align to TRBD1. The material sequenced was peripheral blood. This TCR derives from a man aged 50-59 years with acute or convalescent COVID-19. The DNA for the CDR3 is TGTGCCAGTAGTGTACTAATTGGACAGGGCTCCACTGAAGCTTTCTTT. It is translated as CASSVLIGQGSTEAFF.